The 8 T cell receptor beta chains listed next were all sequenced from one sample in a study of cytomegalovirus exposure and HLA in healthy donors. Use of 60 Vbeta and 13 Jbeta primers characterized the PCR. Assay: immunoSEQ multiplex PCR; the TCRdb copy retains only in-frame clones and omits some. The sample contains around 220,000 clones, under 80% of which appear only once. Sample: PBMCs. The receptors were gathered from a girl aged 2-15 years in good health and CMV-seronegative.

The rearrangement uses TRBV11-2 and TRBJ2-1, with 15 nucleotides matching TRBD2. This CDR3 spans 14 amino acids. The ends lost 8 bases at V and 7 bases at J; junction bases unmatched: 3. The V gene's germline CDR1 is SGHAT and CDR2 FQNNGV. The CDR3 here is CASRTSGGVNEQFF. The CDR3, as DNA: TGTGCCAGCCGGACTAGCGGGGGGGTGAATGAGCAGTTCTTC.

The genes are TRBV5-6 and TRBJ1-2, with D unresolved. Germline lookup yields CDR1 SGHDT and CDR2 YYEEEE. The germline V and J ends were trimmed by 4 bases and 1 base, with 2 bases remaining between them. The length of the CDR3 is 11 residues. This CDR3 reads CASSRNYGYTF. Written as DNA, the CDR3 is TGTGCCAGCAGCCGTAACTATGGCTACACCTTC.

The CDR3 protein is CASSQDREDNTEAFF. In nucleotides, the CDR3 is TGCGCCAGCAGCCAAGACAGGGAAGATAACACTGAAGCTTTCTTT. The chain recombines TRBV4-1 with TRBJ1-1; maybe TRBD1 (5 bases). The germline V and J ends were trimmed by 0 bases and 2 bases, with 10 bases remaining between them. Germline assignment: CDR1 MGHRA and CDR2 YSYEKL. CDR3 length: 15 amino acids.

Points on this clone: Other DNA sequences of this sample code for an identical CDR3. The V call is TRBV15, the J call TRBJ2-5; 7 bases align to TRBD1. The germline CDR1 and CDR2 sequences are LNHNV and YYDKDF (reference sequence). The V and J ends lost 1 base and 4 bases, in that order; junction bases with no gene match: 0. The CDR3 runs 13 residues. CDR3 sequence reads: CATSRGQGETQYF. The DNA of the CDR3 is TGTGCCACCAGCAGAGGACAGGGAGAGACCCAGTACTTC.

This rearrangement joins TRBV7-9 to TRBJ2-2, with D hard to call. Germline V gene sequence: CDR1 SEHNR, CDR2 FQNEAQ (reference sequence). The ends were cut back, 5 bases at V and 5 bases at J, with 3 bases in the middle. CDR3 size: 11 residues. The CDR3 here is CASSPTGELFF. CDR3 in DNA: TGTGCCAGCAGCCCGACCGGGGAGCTGTTTTTT.

CDR3 loop: CASSTDERYQPQHF. CDR3 coding DNA: TGTGCCAGTAGTACCGACGAGAGGTATCAGCCCCAGCATTTT. The chain carries TRBV19 and TRBJ1-5; D is undetermined. V lost 4 bases to trimming and J lost 5 bases, with 12 bases between them. Germline V lookup: CDR1 LNHDA, CDR2 SQIVND (reference sequence). The CDR3 covers 14 residues.

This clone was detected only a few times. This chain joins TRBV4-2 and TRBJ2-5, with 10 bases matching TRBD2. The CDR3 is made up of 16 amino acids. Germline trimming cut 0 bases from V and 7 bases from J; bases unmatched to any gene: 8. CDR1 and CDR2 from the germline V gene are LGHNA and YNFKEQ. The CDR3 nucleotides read TGTGCCAGCAGCCAAGACGCCAGCGGGAGGGCCGGGACCCAGTACTTC. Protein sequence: CASSQDASGRAGTQYF.

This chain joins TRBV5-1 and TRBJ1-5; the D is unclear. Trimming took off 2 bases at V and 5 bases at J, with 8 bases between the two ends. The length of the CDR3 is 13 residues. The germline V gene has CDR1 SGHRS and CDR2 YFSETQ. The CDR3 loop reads CASSLRFDQPQHF. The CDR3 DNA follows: TGCGCCAGCAGCTTACGGTTTGATCAGCCCCAGCATTTT.